This T cell receptor beta chain was sequenced for a study of blood T cell repertoires in COVID-19. Turning to the study itself: Samples taken during acute and convalescent COVID-19 were collected in the United States, Italy and Spain.

Under the authors' procedure: Estimated nucleated cell counts came from reference gene primer amplification. This table comes from immunoSEQ multiplex PCR, and its TCRdb copy is limited to in-frame clones, with some not included. Clone size and the V and J calls come from that table; the DNA yielded D and trimming. Of 200,000 to 250,000 clones in the sample, 83% were seen once. The V gene's germline CDR1 is ENHRY and CDR2 SYGVKD. CDR3 size: 15 residues. Losses at the gene ends were 10 bases for V and 7 bases for J; bases not matched to a gene: 16. This clone was observed a few times. V and J are TRBV10-3 and TRBJ1-2, with 9 bases fitting TRBD1. Sequenced sample: PBMCs or T cells enriched from blood (not recorded which). The TCR originated in a woman in her 50s who had been exposed to COVID-19. This CDR3 is CATFPTGGSLSGYTF. The DNA for the CDR3 is TGTGCCACTTTTCCCACAGGGGGCTCCTTGTCTGGCTACACCTTC.